Shown below are 2 T cell receptor beta chains from a single sample sequenced in a study of Tregs in tolerant kidney transplant recipients. Some clones are missing from TCRdb's copy, which holds only in-frame ones; the method was immunoSEQ multiplex PCR. The sample includes tens of thousands of clones, roughly 93% seen only once; the top ten take around 0.45%. The sequencing used CD4+ T cells from blood, collected before the transplant. The source is a human donor who received a combined kidney and bone marrow transplant.

The CDR3 DNA sequence: TGTGCCAGCAGTCTTTACAGGGGGAGCAATCAGCCCCAGCATTTT. As protein: CASSLYRGSNQPQHF. This sequence joins TRBV28 and TRBJ1-5; TRBD1 matches at 8 bases. The CDR3 contains 15 residues. V dropped 5 bases and J dropped 1; count of bases not matched to a gene: 4. CDR1 and CDR2 (germline): MDHEN, SYDVKM. The full variable domain, completed using reference TRBV28 and TRBJ1-5, is DVKVTQSSRYLVKRTGEKVFLECVQDMDHENMFWYRQDPGLGLRLIYFSYDVKMKEKGDIPEGYSVSREKKERFSLILESASTNQTSMYLCASSLYRGSNQPQHFGDGTRLSIL.

This clone has only one observation. V gene TRBV14 combines with J gene TRBJ1-2; tentatively, D is TRBD1 (5 bases). V was shortened by 1 base and J by 6 bases, with 12 bases between the two germline ends. The germline CDR1 and CDR2 sequences are SGHDN and FVKESK. The CDR3 covers 14 residues. The CDR3 DNA reads TGTGCCAGCAGCCAAGGGGATTGGGGGGATGGCTACACCTTC. Translating gives CASSQGDWGDGYTF. The full variable domain, in which reference TRBV14 and TRBJ1-2 provide the parts outside the CDR3, is EAGVTQFPSHSVIEKGQTVTLRCDPISGHDNLYWYRRVMGKEIKFLLHFVKESKQDESGMPNNRFLAERTGGTYSTLKVQPAELEDSGVYFCASSQGDWGDGYTFGSGTRLTVV.